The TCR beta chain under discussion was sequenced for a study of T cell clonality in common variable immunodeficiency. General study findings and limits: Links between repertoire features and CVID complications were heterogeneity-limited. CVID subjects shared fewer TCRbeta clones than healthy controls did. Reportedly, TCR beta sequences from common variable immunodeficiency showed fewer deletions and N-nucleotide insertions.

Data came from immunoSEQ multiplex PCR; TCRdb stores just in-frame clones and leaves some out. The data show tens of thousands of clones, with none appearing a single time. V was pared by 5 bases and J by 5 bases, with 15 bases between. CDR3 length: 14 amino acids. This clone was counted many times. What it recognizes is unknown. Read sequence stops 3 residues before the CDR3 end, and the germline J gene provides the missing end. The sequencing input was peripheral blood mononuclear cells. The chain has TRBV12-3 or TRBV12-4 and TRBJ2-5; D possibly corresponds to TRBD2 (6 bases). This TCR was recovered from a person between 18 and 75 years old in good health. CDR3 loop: CASSPRRGSETQYF. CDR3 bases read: TGTGCCAGCAGTCCCCGCCGGGGGTCGGAGACC.